This T cell receptor (beta chain) comes out of a study of CD8 T cells in ankylosing spondylitis listed by TCRdb under 2017. Some background on the complete study: To find TCR variants linked to disease, the study profiled T cell receptor beta repertoires in ankylosing spondylitis patients and healthy donors. In total, the full study cohort was made up of roughly 110 healthy donors and 25 or so ankylosing spondylitis patients. Peripheral blood was sampled, and synovial fluid was also collected from ankylosing spondylitis patients.

V is shortened by 2 bases, J by 4 bases, and the region joining them spans 15 bases. CDR1 SGHRS and CDR2 YFSETQ were looked up in the germline V gene. The CDR3 spans 16 residues, from the cysteine through the phenylalanine. Only the CDR3 portion is preserved as DNA: 48 bases, with reading frame beginning at the first base. The paper as a whole reports these results and caveats: The disease-linked clones were reported as significantly enriched in matched synovial fluid samples from ankylosing spondylitis patients. A TCR beta motif made up of several highly homologous amino acid variants appeared to be characteristic of blood from ankylosing spondylitis patients. Some motif variants were previously reported in synovial fluid and blood of reactive arthritis patients, suggesting common disease-initiation mechanisms. A CD8+ phenotype was shown by the disease-linked clones, which were found at relatively low frequencies in peripheral blood.

Instrument used: Illumina HiSeq 2500. Quantitative 5'-RACE with molecular barcodes was the method used to prepare the TCR beta libraries. The authors processed their data as follows. A new computational method based on a probabilistic model of VDJ rearrangement was used to identify disease-linked TCR variants. In-frame beta chains were kept once TCRdb had trimmed the public reads at Q25 with fastp and called clones with MiXCR. Rows are unified per CDR3 protein, each entry keeping the most common DNA and genes. TCRdb, rather than the study authors, made the V and J calls. This sample holds about 88,000 distinct CDR3 sequences; 25% to 35% were observed only once. Around 60% of the sample rests with the top ten. This clonotype has just a few counts. Its antigen is not yet known. Within one base of it there is no much larger clone, and no base qualities were kept.

The chain is made from TRBV5-1 and TRBJ2-2; the D segment could be TRBD1, given 6 matching bases. The source of this sequence is a male donor with ankylosing spondylitis or in good health (not recorded which). What was sequenced was blood, either unsorted or a sorted T cell fraction (not recorded which). The nucleotides read TGCGCCAGCAGCTTTGGAATGGTACAGGGCACCGGGGAGCTGTTTTTT. Translated, this is CASSFGMVQGTGELFF.